There are a few counts of the clone carrying this T cell receptor beta chain. Antigen unknown. TCRbeta library construction was performed incorporating unique molecular identifiers. MiXCR, applied by TCRdb to the PCR reads, yields one record per CDR3 protein. Of about 98,000 distinct CDR3 sequences listed, 20% to 25% are singletons. These data come from a study of T-cell reconstitution after alpha-beta-depleted transplantation in children. Study conclusions and caveats: At the one-year point after transplant, T-cell counts and TCRbeta diversity were found to come mostly from T cells that had been newly produced. Elevated TCRbeta diversity at day 60 was traced, in some patients, to surviving recipient T cells and thymic progenitors. The study reportedly traced alpha-beta T cells about two months after transplant to several hundred expanded graft clones.

Germline V gene sequence: CDR1 MDHEN, CDR2 SYDVKM. The CDR3 extends over 15 amino acids. Trimming stripped 6 bases from V and 1 base from J, with 13 bases between. This clonotype originated in a boy aged 2 to 10 with acute lymphoblastic leukemia, due to receive a stem cell transplant. The gene calls are TRBV28 and TRBJ1-5; possibly TRBD1 for D (5 bases). The input for sequencing was PBMCs, taken before TCRalphabeta/CD19-depleted stem cell transplant. CDR3 amino acids: CASRESRGSNQPQHF. In DNA, the CDR3 is TGTGCCAGCAGGGAGTCGAGGGGAAGCAATCAGCCCCAGCATTTT.